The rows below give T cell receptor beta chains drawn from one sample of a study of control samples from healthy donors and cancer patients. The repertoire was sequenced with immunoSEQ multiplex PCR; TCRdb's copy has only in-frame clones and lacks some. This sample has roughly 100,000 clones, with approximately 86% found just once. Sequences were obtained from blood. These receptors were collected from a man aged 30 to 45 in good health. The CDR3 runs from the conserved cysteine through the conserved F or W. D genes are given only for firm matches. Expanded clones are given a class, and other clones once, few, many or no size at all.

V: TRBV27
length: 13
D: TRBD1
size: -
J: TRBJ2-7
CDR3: CASEDRGSYEQYF
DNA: TGTGCCAGCGAGGACAGGGGTTCCTACGAGCAGTACTTC

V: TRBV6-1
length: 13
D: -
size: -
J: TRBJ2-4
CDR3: CASSDQSKNIQYF
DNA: TGTGCCAGCAGTGACCAGAGTAAAAACATTCAGTACTTC

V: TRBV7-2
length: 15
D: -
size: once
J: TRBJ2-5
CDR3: CASSLAGVGSVTQYF
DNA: TGTGCCAGCAGCTTAGCCGGTGTCGGGAGTGTGACCCAGTACTTC

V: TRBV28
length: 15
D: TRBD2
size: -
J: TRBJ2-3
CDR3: CASSSAGAGTDTQYF
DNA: TGTGCCAGCAGTTCTGCGGGAGCGGGCACAGATACGCAGTATTTT

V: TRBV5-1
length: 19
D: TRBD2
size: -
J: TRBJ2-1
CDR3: CASSLGGTSGKSSYNEQFF
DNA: TGCGCCAGCAGCTTGGGGGGGACTAGCGGGAAGAGCTCCTACAATGAGCAGTTCTTC

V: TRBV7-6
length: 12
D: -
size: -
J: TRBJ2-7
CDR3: CASSPGFNEQYF
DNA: TGTGCCAGCAGCCCGGGCTTCAACGAGCAGTACTTC

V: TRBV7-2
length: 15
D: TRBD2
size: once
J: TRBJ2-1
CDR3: CASSSRLAGGNEQFF
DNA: TGTGCCAGCAGCTCCAGACTAGCGGGAGGCAATGAGCAGTTCTTC

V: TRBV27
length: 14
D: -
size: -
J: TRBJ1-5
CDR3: CASSLAGGNQPQHF
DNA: TGTGCCAGCAGTTTAGCAGGGGGCAATCAGCCCCAGCATTTT

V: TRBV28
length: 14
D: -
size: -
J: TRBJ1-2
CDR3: CASSLSDRNYGYTF
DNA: TGTGCCAGCAGTTTATCAGACCGTAACTATGGCTACACCTTC

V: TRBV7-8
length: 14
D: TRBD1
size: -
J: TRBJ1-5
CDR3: CASSPGQINQPQHF
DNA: TGTGCCAGCAGCCCGGGACAGATCAATCAGCCCCAGCATTTT

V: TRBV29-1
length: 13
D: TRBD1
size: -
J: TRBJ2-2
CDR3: CSVETGGPGELFF
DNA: TGCAGCGTCGAAACAGGGGGTCCCGGGGAGCTGTTTTTT

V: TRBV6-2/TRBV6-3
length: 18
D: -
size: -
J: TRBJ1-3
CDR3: CASSYPRQAMASGNTIYF
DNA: TGTGCCAGCAGTTACCCAAGACAGGCGATGGCCTCTGGAAACACCATATATTTT

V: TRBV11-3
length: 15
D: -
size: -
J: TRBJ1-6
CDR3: CASSWDSLPNSPLHF
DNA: TGTGCCAGCAGCTGGGACTCCTTACCCAATTCACCCCTCCACTTT

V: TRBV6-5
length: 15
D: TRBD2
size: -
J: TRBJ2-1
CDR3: CASSWTSGSGYEQFF
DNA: TGTGCCAGCAGTTGGACTAGCGGGAGTGGTTATGAGCAGTTCTTC

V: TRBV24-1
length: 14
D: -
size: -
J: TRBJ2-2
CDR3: CATSGWGDTGELFF
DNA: TGTGCCACCAGTGGATGGGGAGATACCGGGGAGCTGTTTTTT

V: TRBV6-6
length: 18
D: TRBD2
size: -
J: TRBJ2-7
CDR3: CASSQKGIAGLASYEQYF
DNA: TGTGCCAGCAGTCAAAAGGGAATAGCGGGACTAGCATCCTACGAGCAGTACTTC

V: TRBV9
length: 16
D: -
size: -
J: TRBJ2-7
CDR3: CASSVGRVPPIYEQYF
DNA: TGTGCCAGCAGCGTAGGAAGGGTTCCTCCAATCTACGAGCAGTACTTC

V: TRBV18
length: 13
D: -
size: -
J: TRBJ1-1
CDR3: CASSPLENTEAFF
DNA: TGTGCCAGCTCACCGTTGGAGAACACTGAAGCTTTCTTT

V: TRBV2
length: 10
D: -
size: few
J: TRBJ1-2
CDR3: CGRQYYGYTF
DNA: TGTGGCCGACAGTACTATGGCTACACCTTC

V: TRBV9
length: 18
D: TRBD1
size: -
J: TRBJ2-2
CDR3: CASSVARGLAGNTGELFF
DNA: TGTGCCAGCAGCGTTGCCAGGGGGCTTGCTGGGAACACCGGGGAGCTGTTTTTT

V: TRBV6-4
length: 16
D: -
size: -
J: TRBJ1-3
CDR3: CASSDCLVASGNTIYF
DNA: TGTGCCAGCAGTGACTGCCTTGTGGCATCTGGAAACACCATATATTTT

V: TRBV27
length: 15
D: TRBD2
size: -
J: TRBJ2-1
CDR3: CASSLIGLATNEQFF
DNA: TGTGCCAGCAGTTTAATTGGACTAGCGACGAATGAGCAGTTCTTC

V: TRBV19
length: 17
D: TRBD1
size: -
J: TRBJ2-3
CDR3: CASTKGTGVTGTDTQYF
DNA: TGTGCCAGTACCAAGGGGACAGGGGTAACCGGCACAGATACGCAGTATTTT

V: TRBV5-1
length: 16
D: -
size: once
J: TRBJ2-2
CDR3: CASSSDSGLRTGELFF
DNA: TGCGCCAGCAGCTCGGACTCGGGACTTAGAACCGGGGAGCTGTTTTTT

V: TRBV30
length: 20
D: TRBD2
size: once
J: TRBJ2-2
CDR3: CAWSVTRTSGRAASTGELFF
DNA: TGTGCCTGGAGTGTAACTAGGACTAGCGGGAGGGCCGCGAGCACCGGGGAGCTGTTTTTT

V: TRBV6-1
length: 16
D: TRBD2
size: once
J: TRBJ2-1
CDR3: CASSGRLAGRYNEQFF
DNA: TGTGCCAGCAGTGGAAGACTAGCGGGAAGGTACAATGAGCAGTTCTTC

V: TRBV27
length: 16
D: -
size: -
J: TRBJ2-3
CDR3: CASSLTDYPSTDTQYF
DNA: TGTGCCAGCAGTCTCACGGACTACCCCAGCACAGATACGCAGTATTTT